A selection of T cell receptor beta chains follows, all from one sample in a study of blood T cell repertoires in COVID-19. Repertoires were generated with immunoSEQ multiplex PCR, while TCRdb's copy carries only in-frame clones and drops some. This table has some 140,000 clones, 70% to 85% appearing once. What was sequenced was peripheral blood. These receptor sequences come from a woman aged 55 to 70 with acute or convalescent COVID-19. Each CDR3 is given with its conserved first and last residue. The D gene is left open where the match is weak. Expanded clones get a size class; other rows say once, few or many, or leave the size out.

V	size	J	D	DNA	CDR3
TRBV5-1	NA	TRBJ1-2	TRBD1	TGCGCCAGCAGCGAGGGACAGGGCCATAACTATGGCTACACCTTC	CASSEGQGHNYGYTF
TRBV7-9	NA	TRBJ1-2	TRBD1	TGTGCCAGCAGCCAGGGGGGCCTCCGGGGCTACACCTTC	CASSQGGLRGYTF
TRBV18	NA	TRBJ1-2	NA	TGTGCCAGCTCGGCCGAGGGCAGGGGTTATGGCTACACCTTC	CASSAEGRGYGYTF
TRBV14	NA	TRBJ2-5	TRBD2	TGTGCCAGCAGCCCCGGACTAGCGGGGGGGAAGTACCAAGAGACCCAGTACTTC	CASSPGLAGGKYQETQYF
TRBV5-6	NA	TRBJ2-3	TRBD2	TGTGCCAGCAGCTTGATCCGGACTAGCTGGACAGATACGCAGTATTTT	CASSLIRTSWTDTQYF
TRBV5-1	NA	TRBJ2-1	TRBD1	TGCGCCAGCAGTTACCGGACAGGAGTCTACAATGAGCAGTTCTTC	CASSYRTGVYNEQFF
TRBV7-6	few	TRBJ1-3	NA	TGTGCCAGCAGCTTATTCGAAACAGGAACAGGAAACACCATATATTTT	CASSLFETGTGNTIYF
TRBV6-5	NA	TRBJ1-6	NA	TGTGCCACCAAGGACAGTGTTAATTCACCCCTCCACTTT	CATKDSVNSPLHF
TRBV2	NA	TRBJ1-6	TRBD1	TGTGCCAGCAGGCCGGACAGGGTGAATTCACCCCTCCACTTT	CASRPDRVNSPLHF
TRBV2	NA	TRBJ2-1	TRBD2	TGTGCCAGCAGTGAACGGGGGGGTGAGCAGTTCTTC	CASSERGGEQFF
TRBV3-1/TRBV3-2	NA	TRBJ1-2	NA	TGTGCCAGCAGCCGAACAGGGAACGGCTACACCTTC	CASSRTGNGYTF
TRBV11-2	NA	TRBJ1-6	TRBD1	TGTGCCAGCAGCTTAAACAGGGGAGATAATTCACCCCTCCACTTT	CASSLNRGDNSPLHF
TRBV9	NA	TRBJ1-1	NA	TGTGCCAGCAGCCCCCGGGGTGGAAACACTGAAGCTTTCTTT	CASSPRGGNTEAFF
TRBV19	NA	TRBJ2-1	NA	TGTGCCAGTATGCGGTTGGGAGAACGGGATGAGCAGTTCTTC	CASMRLGERDEQFF
TRBV5-1	NA	TRBJ2-2	TRBD1	TGCGCCAGCAGCCAGGGACAGCCAGGAAAGAACACCGGGGAGCTGTTTTTT	CASSQGQPGKNTGELFF
TRBV28	NA	TRBJ1-2	TRBD1	TGTGCCAGCAGCTCCACAGGGGGAAGGATCTATGGCTACACCTTC	CASSSTGGRIYGYTF
TRBV7-9	few	TRBJ1-4	TRBD1	TGTGCCAGCATTAGGGCGACGGGACAGGGGAATGAAAAACTGTTTTTT	CASIRATGQGNEKLFF
TRBV9	once	TRBJ2-5	TRBD1	TGTGCCAGCAGCGAGGGGACAGGGGGCGCAAAGACCCAGTACTTC	CASSEGTGGAKTQYF
TRBV9	NA	TRBJ1-1	NA	TGTGCCAGCAGCCCAGGGACAACTGAAGCTTTCTTT	CASSPGTTEAFF
TRBV7-9	NA	TRBJ1-1	TRBD1	TGTGCCAGCAGCCCACAGGGGACCGACACTGAAGCTTTCTTT	CASSPQGTDTEAFF
TRBV6-4	NA	TRBJ2-1	NA	TGTGCCAGCAGTGTTGTTACGAGCTCCTACAATGAGCAGTTCTTC	CASSVVTSSYNEQFF
TRBV24-1	NA	TRBJ1-5	TRBD1	TGTGCCACCACCCGGGACAGGGTTCCGCACCAGCATTTT	CATTRDRVPHQHF
TRBV18	NA	TRBJ1-1	NA	TGTGCCAGCTCGCGGGGCGGGACTTGGGTAGCTTTCTTT	CASSRGGTWVAFF
TRBV27	NA	TRBJ2-1	TRBD2	TGTGCCAGCAAAACTAGCGGGGGCTCCTACAATGAGCAGTTCTTC	CASKTSGGSYNEQFF
TRBV6-1	NA	TRBJ2-5	NA	TGTGCCAGCAGTGAAAATTTCAAACAGGCTCAAGAGACCCAGTACTTC	CASSENFKQAQETQYF
TRBV7-9	NA	TRBJ2-3	NA	TGTGCCAGCAGTCCCCAGGGGAGCGCAGATACGCAGTATTTT	CASSPQGSADTQYF
TRBV3-1/TRBV3-2	few	TRBJ1-3	NA	TGTGCCAGCACTGGAGGGGATCGGTGGCAGGCTGGAAACACCATATATTTT	CASTGGDRWQAGNTIYF
TRBV28	NA	TRBJ1-5	TRBD1	TGTGCCAGCAGAATTGACAGGGCTAGAAATCAGCCCCAGCATTTT	CASRIDRARNQPQHF
TRBV6-5	NA	TRBJ1-2	TRBD1	TGTGCCAGCAGTTACCCGACAGGGGGCGGCTATGGCTACACCTTC	CASSYPTGGGYGYTF
TRBV6-5	NA	TRBJ1-1	TRBD1	TGTGCCAGCAGTTCAGGACAGGCTGAAACGGCTTTCTTT	CASSSGQAETAFF
TRBV6-5	NA	TRBJ1-1	NA	TGTGCCAGCAGTTACTCGACGGGCAGGGGCAACACTGAAGCTTTCTTT	CASSYSTGRGNTEAFF
TRBV2	NA	TRBJ1-5	TRBD1	TGTGCCAGCAGTGGGACAGGGGGGCCCCAGCATTTT	CASSGTGGPQHF
TRBV7-2	NA	TRBJ2-7	TRBD2	TGTGCCAGCAGCTTAGGCGAGAGGACTAGCGGAGAAGAGCAGTACTTC	CASSLGERTSGEEQYF
TRBV12-3/TRBV12-4	NA	TRBJ2-3	NA	TGTGCCAGCAGTTTACGAGCAGATACGCAGTATTTT	CASSLRADTQYF
TRBV12-3/TRBV12-4	NA	TRBJ2-1	TRBD1	TGTGCCAGCAGTTTAAATCACAGGGGAGAGCAGTTCTTC	CASSLNHRGEQFF
TRBV5-1	NA	TRBJ2-5	NA	TGCGCCAGCAGCACAACAGGGACCTTGGGGGAGACCCAGTACTTC	CASSTTGTLGETQYF
TRBV3-1/TRBV3-2	few	TRBJ1-1	NA	TGTGCCAGCAGCCAAGGCGCTCAAGTTAACACTGAAGCTTTCTTT	CASSQGAQVNTEAFF
TRBV12-3/TRBV12-4	NA	TRBJ1-1	NA	TGTGCCAGCAGTTTATCCCCTCTCACTGAAGCTTTCTTT	CASSLSPLTEAFF
TRBV19	NA	TRBJ1-5	TRBD1	TGTGCCAGTAGCAGGACAGGGGGCGACCAGCCCCAGCATTTT	CASSRTGGDQPQHF
TRBV20-1	NA	TRBJ1-6	TRBD1	TGCAGTGCTAGTAAACAGGGGGCTGGTAATTCACCCCTCCACTTT	CSASKQGAGNSPLHF